This is a list of T cell receptor beta chains from one sample in a study of vaccination effects on CD4 cells after COVID-19. Their specific antigens are unknown. Libraries were prepared by immunoSEQ multiplex PCR; TCRdb keeps only in-frame clonotypes and omits some of them. The sample holds 40,000 to 50,000 clones; 60% to 75% are singletons and the top ten take about 31%. The sequenced sample was CD4+ T cells from PBMCs cultured with a peptide pool, obtained before COVID-19 vaccination. These receptors came from a human donor who had a prior SARS-CoV-2 infection. Each CDR3 is given with its conserved first and last residue. The D gene is left open where the match is weak. Clone size appears in some rows only: once, few, many, or a class for an expanded clone.

cdr3_aa cdr3_nt j_call clone_size d_call v_call
CAISDPRYSGNTIYF TGTGCCATCAGTGACCCGCGGTACTCTGGAAACACCATATATTTT TRBJ1-3 few . TRBV10-3
CASFRTGNQETQYF TGTGCCAGCTTTCGTACGGGTAACCAAGAGACCCAGTACTTC TRBJ2-5 . . TRBV18
CASSPQGYGANVLTF TGTGCCAGCTCACCACAGGGGTATGGGGCCAACGTCCTGACTTTC TRBJ2-6 . . TRBV18
CASRRTGAKMSSYEQYF TGTGCCAGCCGTCGGACAGGGGCCAAGATGAGCTCCTACGAGCAGTACTTC TRBJ2-7 once TRBD1 TRBV6-4
CASSSETGTGLRETQYF TGTGCCAGCAGCTCAGAAACCGGGACAGGGCTAAGGGAGACCCAGTACTTC TRBJ2-5 . TRBD1 TRBV7-2
CASSRMIQGWGNTIYF TGTGCCAGCAGCCGAATGATACAGGGTTGGGGAAACACCATATATTTT TRBJ1-3 . . TRBV5-5
CASSFSNLVDTQYF TGTGCCAGCAGTTTTTCGAACTTGGTAGATACGCAGTATTTT TRBJ2-3 few . TRBV27
CASSLDPGQAYEQYF TGCGCCAGCAGCTTGGACCCAGGGCAGGCCTACGAGCAGTACTTC TRBJ2-7 . . TRBV5-1
CASSLAVYNEQFF TGTGCCAGCAGCCTAGCGGTTTACAATGAGCAGTTCTTC TRBJ2-1 . TRBD2 TRBV7-2
CASSPLAGESNEQFF TGTGCCAGCAGTCCACTAGCGGGAGAGTCCAATGAGCAGTTCTTC TRBJ2-1 few TRBD2 TRBV3-1/TRBV3-2
CATSDPTYREDTEAFF TGTGCCACCAGTGACCCAACTTACAGGGAGGACACTGAAGCTTTCTTT TRBJ1-1 . . TRBV24-1
CASSFGLETEAFF TGCGCCAGCAGCTTTGGTTTAGAAACTGAAGCTTTCTTT TRBJ1-1 once . TRBV5-1
CASSRDYSNTGELFF TGTGCCAGCAGCAGGGACTACAGCAACACCGGGGAGCTGTTTTTT TRBJ2-2 . TRBD2 TRBV6-5
CASSQGLRTQYF TGTGCCAGCAGCCAGGGACTTAGGACCCAGTACTTC TRBJ2-5 . . TRBV3-1/TRBV3-2
CASSVGLAGDPGELFF TGTGCCAGCAGCGTCGGACTAGCGGGAGACCCCGGGGAGCTGTTTTTT TRBJ2-2 . TRBD2 TRBV5-4
CASSSRIKFGELFF TGTGCCAGCAGCTCGAGGATTAAGTTCGGGGAGCTGTTTTTT TRBJ2-2 . . TRBV7-9
CASSLALGGNYGYTF TGTGCCAGCAGCTTGGCGCTAGGAGGTAACTATGGCTACACCTTC TRBJ1-2 . . TRBV5-4
CASSLPPGQGLETQYF TGTGCCAGCAGCCTCCCCCCGGGACAGGGTTTGGAGACCCAGTACTTC TRBJ2-5 . TRBD1 TRBV5-4
CATSRDRATNTIYF TGTGCCACCAGCAGAGATCGAGCGACAAACACCATATATTTT TRBJ1-3 . . TRBV15
CASSAGLTRSGANVLTF TGCGCCAGCAGCGCGGGACTTACCCGCTCTGGGGCCAACGTCCTGACTTTC TRBJ2-6 . . TRBV5-1
CASSSDRGRGAFF TGTGCCAGCAGCTCAGACAGGGGAAGAGGAGCTTTCTTT TRBJ1-1 . TRBD1 TRBV7-9
CASSLVWSYEQYF TGTGCCAGCAGCTTAGTGTGGTCCTACGAGCAGTACTTC TRBJ2-7 . . TRBV7-9
CASRVTGTGGANYGYTF TGTGCCAGCAGGGTTACCGGGACAGGGGGTGCCAACTATGGCTACACCTTC TRBJ1-2 . TRBD1 TRBV28
CASSQAGADTQYF TGTGCCAGCAGCCAGGCGGGGGCAGATACGCAGTATTTT TRBJ2-3 . TRBD2 TRBV11-3
CASSLGRERGAITDTQYF TGTGCCAGCAGCTTAGGTCGCGAGCGGGGGGCCATCACAGATACGCAGTATTTT TRBJ2-3 once TRBD2 TRBV7-6
CASSRQGSTDTQYF TGTGCCAGCAGCAGACAGGGTAGCACAGATACGCAGTATTTT TRBJ2-3 . TRBD1 TRBV2
CASSLDGGSTDTQYF TGCGCCAGCAGCTTGGACGGGGGTTCAACAGATACGCAGTATTTT TRBJ2-3 . . TRBV5-1
CSVGSGGARNEQFF TGCAGCGTGGGGAGCGGGGGCGCACGGAATGAGCAGTTCTTC TRBJ2-1 . TRBD2 TRBV29-1
CSVRLRDPGVGNSPLHF TGCAGCGTCAGGCTCAGGGACCCGGGGGTGGGTAATTCACCCCTCCACTTT TRBJ1-6 few . TRBV29-1
CASSAQQGPTNEKLFF TGTGCCAGCAGCGCGCAACAGGGCCCAACTAATGAAAAACTGTTTTTT TRBJ1-4 . . TRBV9
CASSDLEGASEQFF TGTGCCAGCAGTGATTTGGAGGGGGCGAGTGAGCAGTTCTTC TRBJ2-1 . . TRBV2
CASSVRDYTEAFF TGTGCCAGCAGCGTCCGGGATTACACTGAAGCTTTCTTT TRBJ1-1 . . TRBV9
CASSPGTRAVGTGNTIYF TGTGCCAGTAGTCCCGGGACAAGAGCTGTCGGTACTGGAAACACCATATATTTT TRBJ1-3 few . TRBV19
CASSLTGLDNEQFF TGCGCCAGCAGCTTGACGGGACTAGACAATGAGCAGTTCTTC TRBJ2-1 . TRBD2 TRBV5-1
CASSFNTYNEQFF TGTGCCAGCAGCTTCAATACCTACAATGAGCAGTTCTTC TRBJ2-1 . . TRBV7-2
CASSQGSGQAGDTIYF TGCGCCAGCAGCCAAGGGTCTGGACAGGCCGGGGACACCATATATTTT TRBJ1-3 . TRBD1 TRBV4-1
CASSSYLGNTIYF TGTGCCAGCAGTTCCTACCTCGGAAACACCATATATTTT TRBJ1-3 . . TRBV28
CASSQGDLQETQYF TGCGCCAGCAGCCAAGGGGACCTACAAGAGACCCAGTACTTC TRBJ2-5 . . TRBV5-1
CASSLRGRDEKLFF TGTGCCAGCAGCCTCCGTGGCAGGGATGAAAAACTGTTTTTT TRBJ1-4 . . TRBV11-2
CASSPLADHSYEQYF TGTGCCAGCAGCCCTCTAGCGGACCACTCCTACGAGCAGTACTTC TRBJ2-7 few TRBD2 TRBV7-9
CASRTGSFTEAFF TGTGCCAGCAGGACAGGGTCCTTCACTGAAGCTTTCTTT TRBJ1-1 . TRBD1 TRBV6-5
CASGLTDTQYF TGTGCTAGTGGTTTGACAGATACGCAGTATTTT TRBJ2-3 . . TRBV12-5
CASSYRGLTMTQYF TGTGCCAGCAGTTACCGAGGACTAACTATGACGCAGTATTTT TRBJ2-3 . . TRBV6-5
CASSFSRAYEQYF TGCGCCAGCAGCTTCTCCAGGGCCTACGAGCAGTACTTC TRBJ2-7 few . TRBV5-1
CASSYESGLNTGELFF TGTGCCAGCAGTTACGAGAGCGGGTTAAACACCGGGGAGCTGTTTTTT TRBJ2-2 . . TRBV6-5
CAIREGANYGYTF TGTGCCATCAGGGAGGGGGCTAACTATGGCTACACCTTC TRBJ1-2 few . TRBV10-3
CASSYSTQDNEQFF TGTGCCAGCAGTTACTCGACCCAGGACAATGAGCAGTTCTTC TRBJ2-1 . . TRBV6-2/TRBV6-3
CASSRRQGKAYEQYF TGTGCCAGCAGCCGAAGACAGGGAAAGGCTTACGAGCAGTACTTC TRBJ2-7 once TRBD1 TRBV6-6
CASSVAVYYNSPLHF TGTGCCAGCAGCGTGGCGGTGTACTATAATTCACCCCTCCACTTT TRBJ1-6 . . TRBV4-2
CSASLRTSRTGELFF TGCAGTGCTAGTTTGCGGACTAGCAGAACCGGGGAGCTGTTTTTT TRBJ2-2 few TRBD2 TRBV20-1
CASSEEREGQPQHF TGTGCCAGCAGTGAGGAAAGGGAAGGCCAGCCCCAGCATTTT TRBJ1-5 . . TRBV2
CASRHPGLRTDTQYF TGTGCCAGTAGACACCCGGGCCTACGCACAGATACGCAGTATTTT TRBJ2-3 few . TRBV19
CASREGTDTEAFF TGTGCCAGCAGAGAGGGGACCGACACTGAAGCTTTCTTT TRBJ1-1 . . TRBV6-5